This entry concerns a single T cell receptor beta chain. The junction differs from germline at one of its ends, possibly a read error. Profiling that covered TCR beta VDJ and CDR3 relied on genomic DNA as its template. TCRdb reprocessed the reads via MiXCR and lists one record per CDR3 protein. The table includes over 200,000 distinct CDR3 sequences, over 60% detected once. The data were obtained in a study of CD8+CD57+ T cells in acquired aplastic anemia. Study summary: Sorting CD4+ and CD8+ cells gave DNA averaging about 3.3 ug. Researchers reported that healthy donors averaged about 10 million reads for CD4+ cells.

The CDR3 is made up of 17 amino acids. Germline V lookup: CDR1 DFQATT, CDR2 SNEGSKA (reference sequence). Sequenced: sorted CD4+, CD8+, or CD8+CD57+ T cells (not recorded which) from PBMCs. The chain is built from TRBV20-1 and TRBJ2-7; possibly TRBD1 or TRBD2 for D (6 bases each). This sequence originates from a human donor in good health. The CDR3: CSARAPGARGDLGEQYF. CDR3 DNA sequence: TGCAGCGCTAGGGCCCCCGGGGCTAGGGGGGATTTAGGCGAGCAGTACTTC.